A single T cell receptor beta chain is shown here with its context. As yet, its antigen is unknown. UMIs bearing a 6-nucleotide sample barcode were added through template switching. TCRdb reprocessed the 5' RACE reads and keeps a single row for each CDR3 protein, giving no DNA. Its clone listing holds 330,000 or so distinct CDR3 sequences. This record belongs to a study of monozygotic twins with inflammatory bowel disease. Per donor there was one draw, yielding a blood sample of under 3 ml. General study findings and limits: By inverse Simpson index, TCRbeta diversity was lower in IBD patients than in healthy co-twins.

The CDR3 is made up of 12 amino acids. Germline CDR1 and CDR2: SGHDT and YYEEEE. The sequence was obtained from a human donor with ulcerative colitis or Crohn's disease, or a healthy co-twin of an affected twin (not recorded which). This rearrangement joins TRBV5-6 to TRBJ1-1. The sequencing input was blood. The CDR3 is CASSFGVAEAFF.